These 20 T cell receptor beta chains originate from one sample sequenced in a study of tumor-infiltrating lymphocytes in primary liver carcinoma. Constant-region priming of around 500 ng total RNA yielded TCR beta cDNA. What produced the TCR beta libraries was three nested multiplex PCR rounds using slightly modified ARM-PCR. The first two PCR rounds used TRBV1-TRBV30 forward primers with a C-beta reverse primer, roughly 11 cycles each. TCRdb re-analysed the multiplex PCR reads in MiXCR, keeping a single row per CDR3 protein. There are roughly 40,000 distinct CDR3 sequences in the sample; roughly 77% occur only once, and roughly 38% lies in the top ten. Taking about 20-31 mg of unsorted bulk tissue, the authors co-extracted RNA and DNA. The sequencing input was tumor-adjacent normal liver tissue. The receptor set was obtained from a woman aged 25 to 39 with primary liver carcinoma and hepatitis B virus infection.

This clonotype was detected only a few times. One junction end disagrees with the germline gene, perhaps due to a read error. V usage is TRBV29-1 and J usage is TRBJ2-3; 7 bases are shared with TRBD2. Germline V gene lookup returns CDR1 SQVTM and CDR2 ANQGSEA. There are 13 residues in the CDR3. CDR3 bases: TGCAGCGTCAAGCGGGACGACACAGTTACGCAGTGTTTT. Translation: CSVKRDDTVTQCF.

Concerning this clonotype: The junction departs from the called germline gene at one end, perhaps through a read error. V gene TRBV6-1 combines with J gene TRBJ1-1, with D unclear. CDR1 MNHNS and CDR2 SASEGT come from the germline V gene. The CDR3 loop spans 14 amino acids. CDR3 sequence reads: CASSEVSVTTEAFF. The CDR3 DNA is TGTGCCAGCAGTGAAGTAAGTGTTACAACTGAAGCTTTCTTC.

On this clonotype: The germline gene is not matched at one end of the junction; a read error may be the cause. This chain connects TRBV7-9 to TRBJ2-7; the D gene is possibly TRBD2 (5 bases). This CDR3 is built from 15 residues. Germline lookup yields CDR1 SEHNR and CDR2 FQNEAQ (reference sequence). The DNA for the CDR3 is TGTGCTAGCAGCTTATCCGGGATAGGGTCCAACGAGCAGTACTTC. As protein: CASSLSGIGSNEQYF.

In the case of this clonotype: At one of its ends the junction is not consistent with the germline gene, which may arise from a read error. For the CDR3, the DNA is TGCGCCAGCAGAACCACAGGGTCCACTAGGACAGATACCCAGAATTTT. This encodes CASRTTGSTRTDTQNF. The chain uses TRBV5-1 and TRBJ2-3, with a tentative D call TRBD1 (6 bases). Germline V CDR1 and CDR2: SGHRS, YFSETQ. The CDR3 runs 16 residues. Full variable domain (missing parts from reference TRBV5-1 and TRBJ2-3): KAGVTQTPRYLIKTRGQQVTLSCSPISGHRSVSWYQQTPGQGLQFLFEYFSETQRNKGNFPGRFSGRQFSNSRSEMNVSTLELGDSALYLCASRTTGSTRTDTQNFGPGTRLTVL.

In its sample, this clonotype was seen a few times. This is likely a read error, given that the CDR3 carries no conserved phenylalanine or tryptophan at its end. J is TRBJ2-3 and V is TRBV11-2; D is perhaps TRBD2 (5 bases). From germline, CDR1 is SGHAT and CDR2 FQNNGV. The CDR3 covers 14 residues. CDR3 sequence: CASSFRRGTDTQYL. CDR3 in DNA: TGCGCCAGCAGCTTCAGGCGGGGCACAGATACGCAGTATCTT.

The chain carries TRBV4-2 and TRBJ2-5; D perhaps matches TRBD2 (7 bases). Germline V gene sequence: CDR1 LGHNA, CDR2 YNFKEQ. With 4 bases removed from V and 9 bases from J, the gap between germline ends came to 27 bases. The CDR3 totals 17 residues. The DNA for the CDR3 is TGTGCCAGCAGCCGAAACACGGGAGGAGGGGGGGCTGAGGCCCAGTACTTC. Its protein product is CASSRNTGGGGAEAQYF.

The chain recombines TRBV11-2 with TRBJ1-1, with D perhaps TRBD1 (5 bases). The CDR3 totals 11 residues. The germline V gene encodes CDR1 SGHAT and CDR2 FQNNGV. Trimming cost V 11 bases and J 8 bases, with 15 bases left between them. This chain's CDR3 is CAGSPRTEAFF. The CDR3 coding sequence is TGTGCCGGTAGCCCCCGGACAGAAGCTTTCTTT.

The sample holds many counts of this clonotype. V and J are TRBV6-5 and TRBJ2-1, with 14 bases aligning to TRBD2. The CDR3 contains 20 residues. The V gene's germline CDR1 is MNHEY and CDR2 SVGAGI. J gave up 7 bases and V 6 bases, and 20 bases lay outside the gene matches. In nucleotides, the CDR3 is TGTGCCAGCAGCAACAGGGGGTTTCCGGGACTAGCGGGAGTCGCGAATGAGCAGTTCTTC. It is translated as CASSNRGFPGLAGVANEQFF.

Points on this clonotype: Possible read error: a much larger clone is one base away. The chain couples TRBV7-9 to TRBJ2-2; D unclear. Between the trimmed V and J ends, which lost 7 bases and 3 bases, there was a span of 6 bases. The CDR3 covers 12 residues. CDR1 and CDR2 from the germline V gene are SEHNR and FQNEAQ (reference sequence). The CDR3 bases are TGTGCCAGCATCCAAGACACCGGGGAGCTGTTTTTT. Amino acid sequence: CASIQDTGELFF.

Points on this clonotype: A read error may produce the germline difference seen at one junction end. The rearrangement uses TRBV4-3 and TRBJ2-7, with 7 bases matching TRBD2. This CDR3 has 18 amino acids. Germline lookup yields CDR1 LGHNA and CDR2 YSLEER. The CDR3 is CASIQTVTGGHISYEQYF. The DNA for the CDR3 is TGCGCCAGCATCCAAACTGTGACGGGGGGTCACATTAGCTACGAGCAGTACTTT.

For this clonotype: At one of its ends the junction is not consistent with the germline gene, which may arise from a read error. The chain joins TRBV7-2 to TRBJ1-1, with TRBD1 matching over 11 bases. The germline CDR1 and CDR2 sequences are SGHTA and FQGNSA. The CDR3 loop spans 15 amino acids. The CDR3 DNA follows: TGTGCCAGCAGCTTAGTAGGGACAGGGGGTTTTGAATCTTTCTTT. Its protein is CASSLVGTGGFESFF.

Points on this clonotype: This is likely a read error, given that the CDR3 carries no conserved phenylalanine or tryptophan at its end. No DNA is shown, since the ends of the CDR3 on it are uncertain; the CDR3 is the one TCRdb lists. This chain uses TRBV11-2 with TRBJ2-5; the table's D call TRBD1 went unverified against the DNA. The CDR3 adds up to 16 amino acids, both ends counted. Germline CDR1 SGHAT, CDR2 FQNNGV. The CDR3: CASSTSTEGAKETLYL.

Comment on this clonotype: Sequence at one end of the junction differs from germline and may be a read error. V gene TRBV12-3 or TRBV12-4 combines with J gene TRBJ2-5; D uncertain. This CDR3 has 13 residues. In DNA, the CDR3 is TGTGCCAGCAACCTCGGATACCAAGGGACCCAGTACTTC. It is translated as CASNLGYQGTQYF.

This clonotype occurred a few times. The CDR3 does not close with the conserved phenylalanine or tryptophan, likely indicating a read error. The DNA is left out, because the CDR3 cannot be placed on it with certainty; the CDR3 is given as TCRdb lists it. V and J are TRBV19 and TRBJ2-1; the table's D call TRBD2 went unverified against the DNA. A total of 12 residues make up the CDR3, ends included. CDR1 and CDR2 (germline): LNHDA, SQIVND (reference sequence). Here the CDR3 reads CASSQGGLDPLL.

As to this clonotype: Mismatch with germline at one junction end may stem from a read error. The chain combines TRBV5-6 with TRBJ2-2, with D perhaps matching TRBD2 (5 bases). CDR3 size: 15 residues. Looked up from germline, CDR1 is SGHDT and CDR2 is YYEEEE. The CDR3 loop reads CVISLTPRVTGEPFF. The CDR3 DNA reads TGTGTCATCAGCTTGACACCCAGAGTCACCGGGGAGCCGTTTTTT.

A remark on this clonotype: Lacking the conserved final phenylalanine or tryptophan, this CDR3 likely reflects a read error. J is TRBJ2-7 and V is TRBV4-2; 7 positions agree with TRBD2. CDR1 LGHNA and CDR2 YNFKEQ come from the germline V gene. The CDR3 consists of 16 residues. Trimming at V came to 0 bases and at J to 2 bases, leaving 7 bases not matched to a gene. CDR3 bases: TGTGCCAGCAGCCAAGATCCCAGCGGGGTGACCTACGAGCAGTACTCC. Its translation is CASSQDPSGVTYEQYS.

About this clonotype: Its ends do not fully match the called genes, so a read error is possible. V usage is TRBV29-1 and J usage is TRBJ2-7, with 9 bases identical to TRBD2. The CDR3 runs 17 residues. CDR1 and CDR2 (germline): SQVTM, ANQGSEA. The CDR3 DNA reads TGCAGCGTTGTCCATCGGCGGGAGGGTAGGCTAGTAAACGAACAGTACTTC. Its translation: CSVVHRREGRLVNEQYF.

CDR3 loop: CSAAREPGYTF. CDR3 nucleotides: TGCAGCGCTGCTCGGGAACCTGGCTACACCTTC. The chain is built from TRBV29-1 and TRBJ1-2, with no clear D. The CDR3 has 11 residues. V was clipped by 7 bases and J by 7 bases, with 13 bases between them. Germline CDR1 and CDR2: SQVTM and ANQGSEA.

With regard to this clonotype: The junction does not match germline at one end; this may be a read error. The chain is built from TRBV5-6 and TRBJ2-6, with D possibly TRBD1 on 5 matching bases. This CDR3 spans 16 amino acids. Per the germline V gene, CDR1 is SGHDT and CDR2 is YYEEEE. The CDR3 sequence: CTSSDSSFSGANVLTF. The CDR3 DNA is TGTACCAGCAGCGACAGCAGCTTCTCTGGGGCCAACGTCCTGACTTTC.

Concerning this clonotype itself: The junction differs from germline at one of its ends, possibly a read error. The chain employs TRBV18 and TRBJ1-2; D gene uncertain. This CDR3 comprises 13 residues. Per the germline V gene, CDR1 is KGHSH and CDR2 is LQKENI. CDR3 nucleotides: TGTGACAGCTCACCATCCGACACCCGCGACTACACCTTC. Translating gives CDSSPSDTRDYTF. Drawing the rest from reference TRBV18 and TRBJ1-2, the complete variable domain is NAGVMQNPRHLVRRRGQEARLRCSPMKGHSHVYWYRQLPEEGLKFMVYLQKENIIDESGMPKERFSAEFPKEGPSILRIQQVVRGDSAAYFCDSSPSDTRDYTFGSGTRLTVV.